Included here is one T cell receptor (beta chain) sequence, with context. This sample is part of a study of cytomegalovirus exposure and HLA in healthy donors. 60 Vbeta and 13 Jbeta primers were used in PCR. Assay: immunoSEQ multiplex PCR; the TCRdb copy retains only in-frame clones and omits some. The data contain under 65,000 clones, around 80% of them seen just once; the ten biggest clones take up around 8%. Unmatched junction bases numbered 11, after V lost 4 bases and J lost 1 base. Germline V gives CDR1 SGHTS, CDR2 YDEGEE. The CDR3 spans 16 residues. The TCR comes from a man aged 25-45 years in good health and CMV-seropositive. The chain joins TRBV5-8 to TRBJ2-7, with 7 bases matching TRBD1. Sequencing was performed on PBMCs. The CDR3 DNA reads TGTGCCAGCAGCCTACCTTTGGGGACAGCTTCCTACGAGCAGTACTTC. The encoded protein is CASSLPLGTASYEQYF.